This T cell receptor (beta chain) was sequenced in a study of Graves' ophthalmopathy and Graves' hyperthyroidism. There are 15 residues in the CDR3. CDR1 is SQVTM, CDR2 ANQGSEA, per germline. The V gene end was trimmed by 0 bases and the J gene end by 4 bases; junction bases not matched to a gene: 6. The study amplified TCR beta CDR3 regions using RNA transcripts. A first-round RT-PCR used HTBI primers, followed by a second-round multiplex PCR. TCRdb reprocessed the multiplex PCR reads via MiXCR and lists one record per CDR3 protein. The table has about 1.1 million distinct CDR3 sequences, about 38% seen once; the top ten hold more than 9.5%.

This TCR was recovered from an adult man with Graves' hyperthyroidism. The sequencing input was peripheral blood or thyroid tissue (not recorded which). The chain employs TRBV29-1 and TRBJ1-1; TRBD1 agrees at 9 bases. CDR3 sequence (DNA): TGCAGCGTTGAAGATCGGGGACAGGGTCGCACTGAAGCTTTCTTT. It codes for CSVEDRGQGRTEAFF. Drawing the rest from reference TRBV29-1 and TRBJ1-1, the complete variable domain is SAVISQKPSRDICQRGTSLTIQCQVDSQVTMMFWYRQQPGQSLTLIATANQGSEATYESGFVIDKFPISRPNLTFSTLTVSNMSPEDSSIYLCSVEDRGQGRTEAFFGQGTRLTVV.